The next 4 T cell receptor beta chains were all read from a single sample in a study of identical twins. TCRdb re-derived calls from the 5' RACE reads in MiXCR, one entry per CDR3 protein. The sample lists about 260,000 distinct CDR3 sequences; 5.5% to 7% were seen once. These data were also filed under a second study, of yellow fever vaccine responses in identical twins.

Sequences were obtained from memory (CD45RO+) T cells sorted from blood. The receptor source for this set is a woman between 18 and 30 years old in good health.

Ten or more counts support this clonotype. The gene calls are TRBV5-1 and TRBJ2-4; no definite D call. V was shortened by 0 bases and J by 0 bases, with 4 bases between the two germline ends. CDR1 and CDR2 (germline): SGHRS, YFSETQ. This CDR3 contains 14 residues. The chain's CDR3 is CASSLEGAKNIQYF. CDR3 in DNA: TGCGCCAGCAGCTTGGAGGGAGCCAAAAACATTCAGTACTTC.

This clonotype has at least ten counts. The J gene is TRBJ1-2, the V gene TRBV3-1; D possibly corresponds to TRBD1 (6 bases). Germline assignment: CDR1 LGHDT and CDR2 YNNKEL (reference sequence). CDR3 length equals 14 residues. V lost 1 base to trimming and J lost 0 bases, with 6 bases between them. The CDR3 loop reads CASSQGTANYGYTF. Here the CDR3 DNA reads TGTGCCAGCAGCCAAGGGACAGCTAACTATGGCTACACCTTC.

At least ten counts were recorded for this clonotype. This sequence joins TRBV20-1 and TRBJ2-7; 8 bases fit TRBD2. Germline assignment: CDR1 DFQATT and CDR2 SNEGSKA (reference sequence). With V trimmed by 4 bases and J by 7 bases, 3 bases remained unmatched. The CDR3 is 11 residues long. The DNA of the CDR3 is TGCAGTGCTATAGCGGGGATGGAGCAGTACGTC. It specifies CSAIAGMEQYV.

This clonotype was picked up a small number of times. The chain uses TRBV5-5 and TRBJ1-1, with TRBD1 as a possible D gene (6 bases). Trimming stripped 4 bases from V and 3 bases from J, with 13 bases between. The V gene's germline CDR1 is SGHKS and CDR2 YYEKEE (reference sequence). The length of the CDR3 is 14 residues. The CDR3 DNA follows: TGTGCCAGCAGCCAAGGGGGTTTGGACACTGAAGCTTTCTTT. This translates into CASSQGGLDTEAFF.